This T cell receptor beta chain was captured in a study of tumor and adjacent non-tumor tissue in lung cancer. Turning to the study itself: Aged about 31 to 76 years, patients included 9 to 11 men and 4 to 6 women with stage I to III disease.

No cell sorting was done before RNA was extracted from the tissue. This non-tumor lung sample came from over 3 cm beyond the tumor edge. Germline assignment: CDR1 MNHNS and CDR2 SASEGT. Trimming stripped 6 bases from V and 5 bases from J, with 11 bases between. The CDR3 consists of 13 residues. Whole-study results and caveats: In normal lung, the top 100 clones were significantly more dominant than in tumor. TCR diversity was significantly greater in tumor than normal lung tissue.

Three rounds of nested PCR, following a modified ARM-PCR protocol, produced the TCRbeta library. TCRdb re-called the multiplex PCR reads with MiXCR, one entry per CDR3 protein. The sample includes about 67,000 distinct CDR3 sequences, more than 75% seen only once; the top ten take under 55%. This clonotype has just one count. What it recognizes is unknown. This clonotype originated in a man aged 55 to 69 with non-small cell lung cancer. The sample comprised distant non-tumor lung tissue. The chain joins TRBV6-1 to TRBJ1-5; D uncertain. The CDR3 nucleotides are TGTGCCAGCAGCGGCTCAGGCTATCAGCCCCAGCATTTT. This translates into CASSGSGYQPQHF.